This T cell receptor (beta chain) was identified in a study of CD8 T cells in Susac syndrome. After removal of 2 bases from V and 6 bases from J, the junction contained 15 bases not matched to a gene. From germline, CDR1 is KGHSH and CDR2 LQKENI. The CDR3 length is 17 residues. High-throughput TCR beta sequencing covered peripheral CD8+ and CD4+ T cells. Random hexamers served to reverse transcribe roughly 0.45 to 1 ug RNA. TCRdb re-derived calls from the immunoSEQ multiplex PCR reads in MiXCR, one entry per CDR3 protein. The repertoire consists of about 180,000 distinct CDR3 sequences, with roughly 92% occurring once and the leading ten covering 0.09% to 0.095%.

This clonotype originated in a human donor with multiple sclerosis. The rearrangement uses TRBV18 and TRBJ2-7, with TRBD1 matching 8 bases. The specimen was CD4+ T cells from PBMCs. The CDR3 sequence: CASSPASVSDRGLEQYF. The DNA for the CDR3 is TGTGCCAGCTCACCAGCGAGCGTCAGTGACAGGGGCCTCGAGCAGTACTTC.